One and the same sample provided the 4 T cell receptor beta chains below, sequenced in a study of blood T cell repertoires in COVID-19. Assay used: immunoSEQ multiplex PCR; TCRdb lists only in-frame clones, some missing. The sample contains 95,000 to 150,000 clones, more than 70% of which appear only once. The source material was peripheral blood. These TCRs come from a woman aged 80 or over with COVID-19, enrolled during active disease.

This chain uses TRBV5-6 with TRBJ2-1, with TRBD1 matching 9 bases. Germline V gene lookup returns CDR1 SGHDT and CDR2 YYEEEE. The length of the CDR3 is 17 residues. V gave up 1 base and J gave up 9 bases; unmatched junction bases: 14. CDR3 protein: CASSLSGTGRPRGEQFF. The CDR3 nucleotides are TGTGCCAGCAGCTTGAGCGGGACAGGGAGACCTCGGGGTGAGCAGTTCTTC. The full variable domain, with the rest looked up from reference TRBV5-6 and TRBJ2-1, is DAGVTQSPTHLIKTRGQQVTLRCSPKSGHDTVSWYQQALGQGPQFIFQYYEEEERQRGNFPDRFSGHQFPNYSSELNVNALLLGDSALYLCASSLSGTGRPRGEQFFGPGTRLTVL.

This chain uses TRBV27 with TRBJ1-1, with 12 bases fitting TRBD1. This CDR3 spans 16 amino acids. Germline CDR1 reads MNHEY; CDR2 reads SMNVEV (reference sequence). The ends lost 6 bases at V and 3 bases at J; junction bases unmatched: 8. The CDR3 spells CASRPGTGGFHTEAFF. The CDR3 DNA follows: TGTGCCAGCAGACCCGGGACAGGGGGCTTTCACACTGAAGCTTTCTTT.

The gene calls are TRBV25-1 and TRBJ2-5, with 7 bases identical to TRBD1. CDR3 length: 13 residues. V was pared by 4 bases and J by 1 base, with 0 bases of the junction left unmatched. Germline lookup yields CDR1 MGHDK and CDR2 SYGVNS. For the CDR3, the DNA is TGTGCCAGCAGTGCAGGGGGCCAAGAGACCCAGTACTTC. It is translated as CASSAGGQETQYF.

In its sample, this clone was seen once. J is TRBJ1-2 and V is TRBV11-2, with 7 bases identical to TRBD1. Germline CDR1 SGHAT, CDR2 FQNNGV. This CDR3 has 16 amino acids. Trimming removed 5 bases from V and 7 bases from J; junction bases left unmatched: 16. CDR3 DNA sequence: TGTGCCAGCAGCCCTGATCCGGGACAGCGGACACCTGGCTACACCTTC. This sequence encodes CASSPDPGQRTPGYTF.